These 28 T cell receptor beta chains originate from one sample sequenced in a study of Ad26.COV2.S vaccination and SARS-CoV-2 variants. The repertoire was sequenced with immunoSEQ multiplex PCR; TCRdb's copy has only in-frame clones and lacks some. The sample shows just over 350,000 clones, roughly 94% of them seen only once. Sequences were derived from peripheral blood, sampled after recovery from COVID-19. Receptors were obtained from a human donor who had recovered from COVID-19.

The CDR3 spells CASSLNRLFYNEQFF. The CDR3 DNA reads as TGTGCCAGCAGCTTAAACCGGCTGTTCTACAATGAGCAGTTCTTC. The chain is built from TRBV13 and TRBJ2-1; D is ambiguous. Germline V gene data show CDR1 as PRHDT and CDR2 as FYEKMQ (reference sequence). Trimming left V 2 bases short and J 3 bases short, with 11 bases between. This CDR3 is built from 15 residues.

The chain carries TRBV14 and TRBJ1-6; D call uncertain. V dropped 4 bases and J dropped 6 bases, with 10 bases sitting between them. The CDR3 has 14 residues. Per the germline V gene, CDR1 is SGHDN and CDR2 is FVKESK. The CDR3 here is CASSREGGNSPLHF. CDR3 bases: TGTGCCAGCAGCCGCGAGGGAGGTAATTCACCCCTCCACTTT.

V is TRBV7-8 and J is TRBJ1-6; D possibly corresponds to TRBD1 (5 bases). The length of the CDR3 is 17 residues. V shed 6 bases and J shed 6 bases, with 21 bases lying between them. Looked up from germline, CDR1 is SGHVS and CDR2 is FQNEAQ. The CDR3 spells CASRETGQGIGNSPLHF. CDR3 DNA: TGTGCCAGCAGGGAGACCGGGCAGGGAATCGGTAATTCACCCCTCCACTTT.

The genes are TRBV6-6 and TRBJ1-1, with 9 bases fitting TRBD1. This CDR3 comprises 16 residues. The V segment lost 2 bases and the J segment 0 bases; nucleotides outside the gene matches: 4. Per the germline V gene, CDR1 is MNHNY and CDR2 is SVGAGI (reference sequence). Here the CDR3 reads CASSYGQGRVNTEAFF. The CDR3 DNA follows: TGTGCCAGCAGTTACGGACAGGGGAGGGTGAACACTGAAGCTTTCTTT.

This sequence joins TRBV7-2 and TRBJ2-1, with TRBD1 matching 7 bases. Germline V gene lookup returns CDR1 SGHTA and CDR2 FQGNSA. There are 14 residues in the CDR3. Trimming removed 3 bases from V and 3 bases from J; junction bases left unmatched: 2. CDR3 nucleotides: TGTGCCAGCAGCTTGGGGACAGTCTACAATGAGCAGTTCTTC. It is translated as CASSLGTVYNEQFF.

The chain uses TRBV5-1 and TRBJ2-1; 11 bases fit TRBD1. CDR3 size: 15 residues. CDR1 and CDR2 (germline): SGHRS, YFSETQ. V lost 0 bases to trimming and J lost 8 bases; unmatched junction nucleotides: 4. The CDR3, as DNA: TGCGCCAGCAGCTTGGGGACAGGGGGCAGGTATGAGCAGTTCTTC. It yields the protein CASSLGTGGRYEQFF.

The chain couples TRBV5-4 to TRBJ1-2, with unresolved D. From germline, CDR1 is SGHNT and CDR2 YYREEE (reference sequence). Between the trimmed V and J ends, which lost 0 bases and 6 bases, there was a span of 6 bases. This CDR3 has 12 residues. CDR3: CASSLAGNGYTF. The DNA of the CDR3 is TGTGCCAGCAGCTTGGCTGGGAATGGCTACACCTTC.

Note on this clone: One junction end does not reproduce the germline sequence, and a read error may be involved. The rearrangement joins TRBV19 to TRBJ1-6; D is unresolved. There are 14 residues in the CDR3. The germline gives CDR1 LNHDA, CDR2 SQIVND (reference sequence). This CDR3 is CAGSPGSYNSPLHF. CDR3 in DNA: TGTGCCGGTAGCCCAGGCTCCTATAATTCACCCCTCCACTTT.

J is TRBJ1-5 and V is TRBV10-3; TRBD1 might be the D (5 bases). V was trimmed by 2 bases and J by 6 bases, leaving 11 bases between them. The V gene's germline CDR1 is ENHRY and CDR2 SYGVKD. The CDR3 covers 14 residues. The CDR3 DNA sequence: TGTGCCATCAGTGAGGTGGCAGGGACTCAGCCCCAGCATTTT. Amino acid sequence: CAISEVAGTQPQHF.

The V call is TRBV6-2 or TRBV6-3, the J call TRBJ1-1; D gene ambiguous. CDR3 length: 16 amino acids. The V gene lost 5 bases and the J gene lost 0 bases, with 16 bases spanning the gap. CDR1 MNHEY and CDR2 SVGEGT come from the germline V gene. DNA of the CDR3: TGTGCCAGCAGTCTTGGGGAAAACCTGATGAACACTGAAGCTTTCTTT. Protein product: CASSLGENLMNTEAFF.

The genes are TRBV29-1 and TRBJ1-2; a possible D gene is TRBD1 (6 bases). Germline V lookup: CDR1 SQVTM, CDR2 ANQGSEA. With 7 bases removed from V and 3 bases from J, the gap between germline ends came to 12 bases. CDR3 size: 12 residues. The CDR3 reads CSGKGGDYGYTF. The CDR3 region has the DNA TGCAGCGGGAAGGGGGGCGACTATGGCTACACCTTC.

The chain is built from TRBV5-4 and TRBJ2-5, with 7 nucleotides matching TRBD1. CDR1 SGHNT and CDR2 YYREEE come from the germline V gene (reference sequence). The CDR3 runs 15 residues. V shed 4 bases, J shed 5 bases, and the junction held 11 bases outside the gene matches. The CDR3 spells CASSPTGDTTETQYF. CDR3 nucleotide sequence: TGTGCCAGCAGCCCCACAGGGGACACGACGGAGACCCAGTACTTC.

This chain joins TRBV9 and TRBJ2-2, with D uncertain. The V end was cut by 0 bases, the J end by 6 bases, with 12 bases between. Per the germline V gene, CDR1 is SGDLS and CDR2 is YYNGEE. The length of the CDR3 is 15 residues. CDR3 in amino acids: CASSVERSVSGELFF. The DNA for the CDR3 is TGTGCCAGCAGCGTAGAACGAAGCGTCTCCGGGGAGCTGTTTTTT.

The rearrangement uses TRBV27 and TRBJ2-7; tentative D call: TRBD2 (6 bases). Trimming left V 5 bases short and J 2 bases short, with 13 bases between. The CDR3 is made up of 14 amino acids. Germline CDR1 reads MNHEY; CDR2 reads SMNVEV (reference sequence). CDR3 in DNA: TGTGCCAGCAGTCCCGCGGGAAGGGCCTACGAGCAGTACTTC. Translated: CASSPAGRAYEQYF.

The chain carries TRBV6-5 and TRBJ1-1; D is uncertain. Trimming left V 7 bases short and J 1 base short, with 7 bases between. In germline, CDR1 is MNHEY, CDR2 SVGAGI. The CDR3 contains 12 residues. The CDR3 DNA follows: TGTGCCAGCAATCCGGGGAACACTGAAGCTTTCTTT. It is translated as CASNPGNTEAFF.

The chain combines TRBV29-1 with TRBJ1-1; TRBD1 aligns across 7 bases. Germline loops: CDR1 SQVTM, CDR2 ANQGSEA. Losses at the gene ends were 7 bases for V and 5 bases for J; bases not matched to a gene: 4. This CDR3 has 11 residues. The CDR3, as DNA: TGCAGCGGAGCAGGGGGAACTGAAGCTTTCTTT. Protein product: CSGAGGTEAFF. The full variable domain, in which reference TRBV29-1 and TRBJ1-1 provide the parts outside the CDR3, is SAVISQKPSRDICQRGTSLTIQCQVDSQVTMMFWYRQQPGQSLTLIATANQGSEATYESGFVIDKFPISRPNLTFSTLTVSNMSPEDSSIYLCSGAGGTEAFFGQGTRLTVV.

This chain links TRBV6-5 with TRBJ1-1, with no clear D. CDR1 is MNHEY and CDR2 is SVGAGI in the germline V gene. The V end lost 7 bases, the J end lost 1 base, and 13 bases lay between the germline ends. CDR3 length equals 14 residues. For the CDR3, the DNA is TGTGCCAGCACCCGAAAACCATGGAACACTGAAGCTTTCTTT. Amino acids: CASTRKPWNTEAFF.

The V gene is TRBV5-4, the J gene TRBJ2-4; tentatively, D is TRBD1 (5 bases). Deletions cut 3 bases from V and 0 bases from J, with 13 bases between. Germline CDR1 SGHNT, CDR2 YYREEE (reference sequence). The CDR3 totals 16 residues. CDR3 sequence (DNA): TGTGCCAGCAGCTCAACAGGAGCACTAGCCAAAAACATTCAGTACTTC. Translation gives CASSSTGALAKNIQYF.

The J gene is TRBJ1-2, the V gene TRBV3-1 (or the pseudogene TRBV3-2); unclear D gene. The germline gives CDR1 LGHDT, CDR2 YNNKEL (reference sequence). The CDR3 runs 13 residues. The V end was cut by 1 base, the J end by 6 bases, with 9 bases between. The chain's CDR3 is CASSQAPQHGYTF. The CDR3 nucleotides read TGTGCCAGCAGCCAAGCTCCCCAACATGGCTACACCTTC.

The chain combines TRBV5-1 with TRBJ1-4; tentatively, D is TRBD1 (5 bases). Germline lookup yields CDR1 SGHRS and CDR2 YFSETQ. The CDR3 length is 16 residues. V was pared by 5 bases and J by 8 bases, with 22 bases between. The CDR3 DNA is TGCGCCAGCAGTCCCGGGGGTGGTTCTCTTAGCGAAAAACTGTTTTTT. It is translated as CASSPGGGSLSEKLFF.

This clone was seen only once. V gene TRBV3-1 (or the pseudogene TRBV3-2) combines with J gene TRBJ1-6; maybe TRBD1 (5 bases). Germline loops: CDR1 LGHDT, CDR2 YNNKEL (reference sequence). The CDR3 runs 15 residues. Trimming cost V 0 bases and J 9 bases, with 12 bases left between them. CDR3 in amino acids: CASSQDSGGSSPLHF. The CDR3 DNA is TGTGCCAGCAGCCAAGACTCGGGGGGAAGTTCACCCCTCCACTTT.

This clone has a single count. The chain uses TRBV18 and TRBJ1-1, with D possibly matching TRBD1 (5 bases). The ends were cut back, 2 bases at V and 4 bases at J, with 17 bases in the middle. This CDR3 is 16 amino acids long. Germline CDR1 is KGHSH and CDR2 is LQKENI. CDR3 coding DNA: TGTGCCAGCTCACCATTGGACCGGGACCTAAGCACTGAAGCTTTCTTT. It codes for CASSPLDRDLSTEAFF.

The J gene is TRBJ2-5, the V gene TRBV4-1; D is possibly TRBD2 (6 bases). V shed 3 bases and J shed 3 bases, with 14 bases lying between them. The germline V gene has CDR1 MGHRA and CDR2 YSYEKL. CDR3 length: 15 residues. The CDR3 nucleotides read TGCGCCAGCAGCCATTCGCCGGGACTGAAAGAGACCCAGTACTTC. The encoded protein is CASSHSPGLKETQYF.

The chain is built from TRBV12-3 or TRBV12-4 and TRBJ2-7, with D possibly matching TRBD1 (6 bases). The V end was cut by 2 bases, the J end by 5 bases, with 10 bases between. The CDR3 is 13 residues long. CDR3 sequence: CASSLWGPNEQYF. The CDR3 DNA follows: TGTGCCAGCAGTTTATGGGGGCCGAACGAGCAGTACTTC.

This chain joins TRBV11-2 and TRBJ2-5, with 7 bases aligning to TRBD1. This CDR3 contains 15 residues. CDR1 SGHAT and CDR2 FQNNGV come from the germline V gene. V lost 2 bases and J lost 5; bases outside the gene matches: 8. The CDR3, as DNA: TGTGCCAGCAGCTTACGGACAGGCGATTGGGAGACCCAGTACTTC. Protein product: CASSLRTGDWETQYF.

This clone showed up just a few times. The chain employs TRBV15 and TRBJ2-7; a possible D gene is TRBD1 (6 bases). Germline loops: CDR1 LNHNV, CDR2 YYDKDF (reference sequence). The CDR3 is 14 amino acids. The V end was cut by 4 bases, the J end by 0 bases, with 10 bases between. The DNA for the CDR3 is TGTGCCACCAGCATCGACAGGCTCTCCTACGAGCAGTACTTC. Its protein product is CATSIDRLSYEQYF.

This chain connects TRBV5-6 to TRBJ2-7; D gene ambiguous. The germline V gene encodes CDR1 SGHDT and CDR2 YYEEEE. The V gene lost 5 bases and the J gene lost 1 base, with 10 bases spanning the gap. The CDR3 sequence is 13 residues long. CDR3 nucleotide sequence: TGTGCCAGCAGGCCGGGTCCTTCCTACGAGCAGTACTTC. It specifies CASRPGPSYEQYF. Supplemented by reference TRBV5-6 and TRBJ2-7, the full variable domain reads DAGVTQSPTHLIKTRGQQVTLRCSPKSGHDTVSWYQQALGQGPQFIFQYYEEEERQRGNFPDRFSGHQFPNYSSELNVNALLLGDSALYLCASRPGPSYEQYFGPGTRLTVT.

V gene TRBV7-6 combines with J gene TRBJ1-6; 8 bases align to TRBD1. V lost 4 bases and J lost 2; bases outside the gene matches: 4. Per germline, CDR1 SGHVS and CDR2 FNYEAQ. The CDR3 consists of 16 residues. The CDR3: CASSSTQGAYNSPLHF. Written as DNA, the CDR3 is TGTGCCAGCAGCTCTACACAGGGGGCCTATAATTCACCCCTCCACTTT.